This TCR beta chain was obtained from a study of Ad26.COV2.S vaccination and SARS-CoV-2 variants. Overall study findings and caveats: For non-spike TCRs, breadth in vaccine recipients resembled that in placebo recipients. Compared with placebo recipients, vaccine recipients had higher spike-specific TCR breadth. The TCR-based breadth and depth measures might underestimate overall T cell responses.

Of note for this clone: As yet, its antigen is unknown.

The CDR3 spans 13 residues. Per germline, CDR1 LNHNV and CDR2 YYDKDF (reference sequence). Trimming took off 9 bases at V and 0 bases at J, with 12 bases between the two ends. Libraries were prepared by immunoSEQ multiplex PCR; TCRdb keeps only in-frame clonotypes and omits some of them. Altogether a few hundred thousand clones are present, around nine tenths being singletons, with the ten largest covering 3.6%. Treatment defined: some 20 received Ad26.COV2.S at low or high dose, single or two shots; several received placebo; per-sample allocation not given. At day 63 after the first vaccine or placebo injection, samples were drawn. An adult of 18-55 years in Boston served as donor.

The sample consisted of peripheral blood, taken in a trial of Ad26.COV2.S vaccine versus placebo. The sequence derives from a person between 18 and 59 years old who received the Ad26.COV2.S COVID-19 vaccine or a placebo. V is TRBV15 and J is TRBJ2-7; perhaps TRBD2 as D (6 bases). The CDR3 nucleotides are TGTGCCACAGGGCGGAGGGACTCCTACGAGCAGTACTTC. Protein product: CATGRRDSYEQYF.